Sequencing of this T cell receptor beta chain was carried out in a study of blood T cells in healthy people across ages. Germline values: CDR1 SQVTM, CDR2 ANQGSEA. The V end was cut by 7 bases, the J end by 7 bases, with 13 bases between. The CDR3 has 12 residues. Primers used in a second PCR of roughly 6 to 12 cycles were a sample-barcoded 5' primer and a J-beta primer mix. TCRdb recomputed calls from the 5' RACE reads with MiXCR, one row per CDR3 protein. The sample has 550,000 to 700,000 distinct CDR3 sequences; 25% to 30% are singletons. Sequenced: blood. This receptor was identified in a woman between 70 and 85 years old in good health. The genes are TRBV29-1 and TRBJ1-4; the D gene is possibly TRBD1 (6 bases). CDR3 DNA sequence: TGCAGCGCTTGGGGGGCCAGTGAAAAACTGTTTTTT. Translation: CSAWGASEKLFF.